The 27 T cell receptor beta chains given below trace back to one sample, sequenced in a study of blood T cell repertoires in COVID-19. Sequenced by immunoSEQ multiplex PCR; TCRdb stores in-frame clones only, minus some. This sample carries about 150,000 clones, roughly 87% of them seen once, and the ten largest clones take approximately 4%. Sequencing input: PBMCs or T cells enriched from blood (not recorded which). Receptor source: a woman between 40 and 50 years old who had been exposed to COVID-19.

J is TRBJ2-2 and V is TRBV5-1; 7 bases fit TRBD2. The V gene end was trimmed by 2 bases and the J gene end by 0 bases; junction bases not matched to a gene: 1. CDR3 length: 15 residues. Germline loops: CDR1 SGHRS, CDR2 YFSETQ. The CDR3 sequence: CASSFAGANTGELFF. CDR3 bases: TGCGCCAGCAGCTTTGCGGGGGCGAACACCGGGGAGCTGTTTTTT.

The chain employs TRBV9 and TRBJ1-2; the D gene is possibly TRBD1 (5 bases). Germline CDR1 SGDLS, CDR2 YYNGEE. Trimming left V 10 bases short and J 8 bases short, with 18 bases between. This CDR3 has 12 residues. For the CDR3, the DNA is TGTGCCCGACCGTTGCGGGGCAGGGGCTACACCTTC. Residues: CARPLRGRGYTF.

CDR3 bases: TGTGCCAGCAGCAGACAGGGTTTGGACACAGATACGCAGTATTTT. This translates into CASSRQGLDTDTQYF. The chain uses TRBV2 and TRBJ2-3, with 7 bases identical to TRBD1. The germline CDR1 and CDR2 sequences are SNHLY and FYNNEI. CDR3 length equals 15 residues. After removal of 6 bases from V and 2 bases from J, the junction contained 8 bases not matched to a gene.

The CDR3 nucleotides are TGTGCCAGCAGCTCCCGACAGGGGTTCGAGCAGTACTTC. Translation: CASSSRQGFEQYF. This chain links TRBV21-1 with TRBJ2-7; whether TRBD1, the table's D call, matches the DNA was not checked. TRBV21-1 is shown as a pseudogene. This CDR3 has 13 residues.

The V gene is TRBV19, the J gene TRBJ2-5; 9 nucleotides align to TRBD2. Germline V gene data show CDR1 as LNHDA and CDR2 as SQIVND (reference sequence). The trim removed 5 bases at V and 1 base at J, leaving 5 bases unmatched. The CDR3 sequence is 15 residues long. Written as DNA, the CDR3 is TGTGCCAGTAGTGGGTTAGCGGGGGCCCAAGAGACCCAGTACTTC. It codes for CASSGLAGAQETQYF.

This sequence joins TRBV5-4 and TRBJ2-4; D possibly corresponds to TRBD1 (6 bases). This CDR3 is built from 14 residues. V lost 0 bases and J lost 8, with 12 bases in between. The V gene's germline CDR1 is SGHNT and CDR2 YYREEE (reference sequence). For the CDR3, the DNA is TGTGCCAGCAGCTTGGTGGGTGAGGGGGACATTCAGTACTTC. As protein: CASSLVGEGDIQYF.

The chain links TRBV10-2 to TRBJ2-3; D may be TRBD2 (5 bases). Germline CDR1 is WSHSY and CDR2 is SAAADI. The CDR3 runs to 13 residues. V was shortened by 9 bases and J by 2 bases, with 12 bases between the two germline ends. CDR3 nucleotide sequence: TGCGCCAGTAGCGTCCAGTACACAGATACGCAGTATTTT. As protein: CASSVQYTDTQYF.

Points on this clone: This sample includes further DNA sequences coding for the same CDR3. The gene calls are TRBV7-2 and TRBJ1-1, with D maybe TRBD1 (5 bases). The V end was cut by 5 bases, the J end by 2 bases, with 9 bases between. The germline CDR1 and CDR2 sequences are SGHTA and FQGNSA. CDR3 length: 13 amino acids. CDR3 protein: CASSPTGNTEAFF. As DNA, the CDR3 is TGTGCCAGCAGCCCCACAGGAAACACTGAAGCTTTCTTT.

V gene TRBV4-3 combines with J gene TRBJ1-2; possible D gene TRBD1, 5 bases. The CDR3 has 15 amino acids. Germline V gene sequence: CDR1 LGHNA, CDR2 YSLEER. The V end lost 0 bases, the J end lost 8 bases, and 16 bases lay between the germline ends. CDR3 sequence reads: CASSQDGGTGAGYTF. CDR3 DNA: TGCGCCAGCAGCCAAGACGGGGGTACAGGCGCGGGCTACACCTTC.

The chain is built from TRBV3-1 (or the pseudogene TRBV3-2) and TRBJ1-5; tentative D call: TRBD1 (5 bases). The CDR3 extends over 16 amino acids. From germline, CDR1 is LGHDT and CDR2 YNNKEL (reference sequence). V was clipped by 0 bases and J by 1 base, with 10 bases between them. The CDR3 loop is CASSQDGGGSNQPQHF. As DNA, the CDR3 is TGTGCCAGCAGCCAAGATGGGGGGGGAAGCAATCAGCCCCAGCATTTT.

The chain is built from TRBV5-1 and TRBJ1-5; tentative D call: TRBD1 (5 bases). The V gene lost 1 base and the J gene lost 3 bases, with 8 bases spanning the gap. The CDR3 covers 14 residues. Germline CDR1 and CDR2: SGHRS and YFSETQ. Here the CDR3 DNA reads TGCGCCAGCAGCTTGTGGGGGGACAATCAGCCCCAGCATTTT. This encodes CASSLWGDNQPQHF.

The V gene is TRBV10-1, the J gene TRBJ1-1; a weak D match, TRBD1 (5 bases). Trimming pared 5 bases from V and 1 base from J, leaving 8 bases between. This CDR3 has 13 residues. Looked up from germline, CDR1 is WNHNN and CDR2 is SYGVQD (reference sequence). CDR3 amino acids: CASSLTENTEAFF. In DNA form, the CDR3 reads TGCGCCAGCAGTCTGACAGAGAACACTGAAGCTTTCTTT.

This clone was counted only a few times. This chain links TRBV4-3 with TRBJ2-1; D is unclear. CDR1 is LGHNA and CDR2 is YSLEER in the germline V gene. The V gene lost 1 base and the J gene lost 0 bases, with 13 bases spanning the gap. The CDR3 extends over 17 amino acids. The CDR3 spells CASSQGSSASSYNEQFF. For the CDR3, the DNA is TGCGCCAGCAGCCAAGGGTCAAGCGCGAGCTCCTACAATGAGCAGTTCTTC.

This clone was seen a few times. The V and J genes are TRBV5-1 and TRBJ2-7, with D uncertain. This CDR3 region has 14 residues. Germline lookup yields CDR1 SGHRS and CDR2 YFSETQ. The germline V and J ends were trimmed by 0 bases and 1 base, with 8 bases remaining between them. In DNA form, the CDR3 reads TGCGCCAGCAGCTTGGTACAGCATTCCTACGAGCAGTACTTC. This translates into CASSLVQHSYEQYF.

The chain joins TRBV24-1 to TRBJ2-1, with TRBD1 identical over 11 bases. This CDR3 is built from 15 residues. J was trimmed by 7 bases and V by 2 bases; bases with no gene match: 3. Per germline, CDR1 KGHDR and CDR2 SFDVKD. CDR3 sequence reads: CATSDWTGGRNEQFF. CDR3 bases: TGTGCCACCAGTGATTGGACAGGGGGCAGGAATGAGCAGTTCTTC.

V and J are TRBV19 and TRBJ2-1; possibly TRBD1 for D (5 bases). The V gene's germline CDR1 is LNHDA and CDR2 SQIVND (reference sequence). Trimming stripped 1 base from V and 6 bases from J, with 7 bases between. This CDR3 region has 13 residues. The CDR3 DNA reads as TGTGCCAGTAGTATAGGACAGATCAATGAGCAGTTCTTC. Translating it yields CASSIGQINEQFF.

This chain connects TRBV19 to TRBJ1-4; D may be TRBD1 (6 bases). The length of the CDR3 is 15 residues. The germline V gene has CDR1 LNHDA and CDR2 SQIVND (reference sequence). Deletions cut 5 bases from V and 2 bases from J, with 12 bases between. The CDR3 coding sequence is TGTGCCAGTAGTCCAGGGCAGGGGACTAATGAAAAACTGTTTTTT. It encodes CASSPGQGTNEKLFF.

V gene TRBV19 combines with J gene TRBJ1-1, with 7 bases identical to TRBD1. V dropped 5 bases and J dropped 0; count of bases not matched to a gene: 6. CDR3 size: 15 residues. Germline CDR1 LNHDA, CDR2 SQIVND (reference sequence). The CDR3 loop reads CASSSNRGLNTEAFF. CDR3 DNA: TGTGCCAGTAGTTCCAACAGGGGTCTGAACACTGAAGCTTTCTTT. The variable domain in full, completed from reference TRBV19 and TRBJ1-1, reads DGGITQSPKYLFRKEGQNVTLSCEQNLNHDAMYWYRQDPGQGLRLIYYSQIVNDFQKGDIAEGYSVSREKKESFPLTVTSAQKNPTAFYLCASSSNRGLNTEAFFGQGTRLTVV.

The chain couples TRBV4-3 to TRBJ2-1; perhaps TRBD1 as D (5 bases). Germline values: CDR1 LGHNA, CDR2 YSLEER. The CDR3 covers 15 residues. The V gene lost 4 bases and the J gene lost 9 bases, with 19 bases spanning the gap. CDR3 loop: CASSPAQSWGGEQFF. Here the CDR3 DNA reads TGCGCCAGCAGCCCGGCACAGTCTTGGGGCGGTGAGCAGTTCTTC.

This clone was recorded a few times. This chain links TRBV7-6 with TRBJ1-6; possible D gene TRBD1, 6 bases. V was trimmed by 0 bases and J by 5 bases, leaving 8 bases between them. Germline CDR1 and CDR2: SGHVS and FNYEAQ. This CDR3 is 15 amino acids long. The CDR3 region has the DNA TGTGCCAGCAGCTTAGCGAGGGGGAATAATTCACCCCTCCACTTT. Its protein product is CASSLARGNNSPLHF.

This clone was counted at least ten times. The CDR3 region is CASSYRGRHTDTQYF. In nucleotides, the CDR3 is TGTGCCAGCAGTTACAGGGGCCGCCACACAGATACGCAGTATTTT. The chain joins TRBV6-5 to TRBJ2-3; the D gene is possibly TRBD1 (5 bases). V dropped 2 bases and J dropped 2 bases, with 11 bases sitting between them. Germline assignment: CDR1 MNHEY and CDR2 SVGAGI. The CDR3 is 15 amino acids.

The chain has TRBV5-1 and TRBJ2-5; 9 positions match TRBD1. This CDR3 contains 14 residues. Trimming removed 5 bases from V and 5 bases from J; junction bases left unmatched: 7. Germline V lookup: CDR1 SGHRS, CDR2 YFSETQ. As DNA, the CDR3 is TGCGCCAGCAGACCGACAGGGGGTGGGGAGACCCAGTACTTC. This gives the protein CASRPTGGGETQYF.

The gene calls are TRBV27 and TRBJ1-1, with D tentatively TRBD1 (5 bases). The V gene's germline CDR1 is MNHEY and CDR2 SMNVEV (reference sequence). The length of the CDR3 is 13 residues. Trimming took off 5 bases at V and 3 bases at J, with 10 bases between the two ends. This chain's CDR3 is CASSLQGYTEAFF. For the CDR3, the DNA is TGTGCCAGCAGTCTGCAGGGCTACACTGAAGCTTTCTTT.

The genes are TRBV19 and TRBJ2-4; the D gene is possibly TRBD1 (6 bases). There are 13 residues in the CDR3. The V end was cut by 5 bases, the J end by 8 bases, with 13 bases between. CDR1 is LNHDA and CDR2 is SQIVND in the germline V gene (reference sequence). CDR3 sequence: CASSSFQGYIQYF. The DNA for the CDR3 is TGTGCCAGTAGTTCCTTCCAGGGGTACATTCAGTACTTC. The complete variable domain, with remaining parts taken from reference TRBV19 and TRBJ2-4, reads DGGITQSPKYLFRKEGQNVTLSCEQNLNHDAMYWYRQDPGQGLRLIYYSQIVNDFQKGDIAEGYSVSREKKESFPLTVTSAQKNPTAFYLCASSSFQGYIQYFGAGTRLSVL.

This clone was counted a single time. CDR3 loop: CASPDREHSNQPQHF. In DNA, the CDR3 is TGTGCCAGTCCGGACAGGGAGCATAGCAATCAGCCCCAGCATTTT. The V call is TRBV25-1, the J call TRBJ1-5; 8 nucleotides align to TRBD1. V lost 9 bases and J lost 0; bases outside the gene matches: 7. CDR3 length: 15 residues. Germline lookup yields CDR1 MGHDK and CDR2 SYGVNS.

The chain recombines TRBV12-5 with TRBJ2-5, with D possibly being TRBD2 (5 bases). Between the trimmed V and J ends, which lost 0 bases and 7 bases, there was a span of 12 bases. Germline loops: CDR1 LGHNT, CDR2 FRNRAP. CDR3 length: 14 residues. The CDR3 region is CASGLVIRDRTQYF. DNA of the CDR3: TGTGCTAGTGGTTTGGTTATACGGGATAGGACCCAGTACTTC.

This rearrangement joins TRBV6-2 or TRBV6-3 to TRBJ2-3; a weak D match, TRBD2 (5 bases). V lost 5 bases to trimming and J lost 0 bases, with 12 bases between them. Germline V gene data show CDR1 as MNHEY and CDR2 as SVGEGT. The CDR3 is 15 residues long. The CDR3 reads CASSLERASTDTQYF. As DNA, the CDR3 is TGTGCCAGCAGTCTGGAGAGGGCCAGCACAGATACGCAGTATTTT.